What follows are 27 T cell receptor beta chains derived from one specimen sequenced in a study of blood T cell repertoires in COVID-19. Data came from immunoSEQ multiplex PCR; TCRdb stores just in-frame clones and leaves some out. The data hold some 170,000 clones, with approximately 85% observed a single time. Sequenced: peripheral blood. All receptors derive from a man between 35 and 55 years old with acute or convalescent COVID-19.

J is TRBJ2-7 and V is TRBV27; tentative D call: TRBD1 (6 bases). CDR1 is MNHEY, CDR2 SMNVEV, per germline (reference sequence). The CDR3 covers 13 residues. V lost 6 bases and J lost 5, with 14 bases in between. CDR3 in amino acids: CASRLRQVHEQYF. The CDR3 DNA reads TGTGCCAGCAGGCTTAGACAGGTCCACGAGCAGTACTTC.

This sequence joins TRBV29-1 and TRBJ1-5; 9 bases fit TRBD1. V was clipped by 6 bases and J by 6 bases; unmatched bases: 9. This CDR3 is 14 amino acids long. The germline V gene has CDR1 SQVTM and CDR2 ANQGSEA. The CDR3 DNA is TGCAGCGTCGTCACCGGGACAGGGAGTCAGCCCCAGCATTTT. It encodes CSVVTGTGSQPQHF.

The chain is built from TRBV4-1 and TRBJ2-5; 8 bases align to TRBD2. This CDR3 is 15 amino acids long. Germline V gene data show CDR1 as MGHRA and CDR2 as YSYEKL. V lost 0 bases and J lost 5; bases outside the gene matches: 5. The CDR3 region is CASSQDGLAGETQYF. The CDR3 coding sequence is TGCGCCAGCAGCCAAGATGGATTAGCGGGGGAGACCCAGTACTTC.

The rearrangement joins TRBV6-6 to TRBJ2-7; a weak D match, TRBD2 (6 bases). The length of the CDR3 is 16 residues. V gave up 1 base and J gave up 0 bases, with 13 bases separating them. The germline V gene encodes CDR1 MNHNY and CDR2 SVGAGI (reference sequence). The CDR3 DNA reads TGTGCCAGCAGTTACTTTCAAGGCGGGATCTCCTACGAGCAGTACTTC. Translated, it gives CASSYFQGGISYEQYF.

The chain combines TRBV9 with TRBJ2-3; D remains ambiguous. There are 15 residues in the CDR3. V lost 0 bases and J lost 0, with 8 bases in between. CDR1 is SGDLS and CDR2 is YYNGEE in the germline V gene. The CDR3 loop is CASSVGVSSTDTQYF. Written as DNA, the CDR3 is TGTGCCAGCAGCGTAGGAGTAAGTAGCACAGATACGCAGTATTTT. Full variable domain (rest looked up from reference TRBV9 and TRBJ2-3): DSGVTQTPKHLITATGQRVTLRCSPRSGDLSVYWYQQSLDQGLQFLIQYYNGEERAKGNILERFSAQQFPDLHSELNLSSLELGDSALYFCASSVGVSSTDTQYFGPGTRLTVL.

This clone was counted once. The DNA is omitted, as the CDR3 cannot be located on it reliably, and the CDR3 follows TCRdb's listing. This chain joins TRBV1 and TRBJ1-5; the table's D call, TRBD1, has no DNA check behind it. TRBV1 is annotated as a pseudogene. Counting both end residues, the CDR3 totals 19 amino acids. This CDR3 is CTSSQGNFATGAGNQPQHF.

The chain links TRBV4-1 to TRBJ1-4; TRBD1 might be the D (6 bases). Deletions cut 0 bases from V and 8 bases from J, with 16 bases between. Germline CDR1 reads MGHRA; CDR2 reads YSYEKL. The CDR3 spans 16 residues. DNA of the CDR3: TGCGCCAGCAGCCAAGATACAGGGTATGGTGGGGAAAAACTGTTTTTT. Residues: CASSQDTGYGGEKLFF.

This clone occurred a few times. The chain couples TRBV4-3 to TRBJ1-1; a weak D match, TRBD1 (6 bases). CDR1 LGHNA and CDR2 YSLEER come from the germline V gene. This CDR3 comprises 14 residues. V dropped 0 bases and J dropped 2 bases, with 7 bases sitting between them. CDR3 loop: CASSQEGHNTEAFF. The CDR3 nucleotides read TGCGCCAGCAGCCAAGAGGGACACAACACTGAAGCTTTCTTT.

The rearrangement links TRBV7-6 to TRBJ1-4, with D possibly matching TRBD1 (5 bases). CDR1 and CDR2 (germline): SGHVS, FNYEAQ. The germline V and J ends were trimmed by 5 bases and 6 bases, with 16 bases remaining between them. The CDR3 covers 15 residues. In DNA form, the CDR3 reads TGTGCCAGCAGCCCGGGGACTATGGAGGATGAAAAACTGTTTTTT. The encoded protein is CASSPGTMEDEKLFF.

This chain uses TRBV18 with TRBJ2-1, with D possibly TRBD2 on 5 matching bases. This CDR3 comprises 17 residues. V was pared by 3 bases and J by 0 bases, with 15 bases between. Per germline, CDR1 KGHSH and CDR2 LQKENI. The chain's CDR3 is CASSPGQLGSSYNEQFF. CDR3 DNA sequence: TGTGCCAGCTCACCCGGTCAATTGGGGAGCTCCTACAATGAGCAGTTCTTC. Together with reference TRBV18 and TRBJ2-1, the CDR3 gives the full variable domain: NAGVMQNPRHLVRRRGQEARLRCSPMKGHSHVYWYRQLPEEGLKFMVYLQKENIIDESGMPKERFSAEFPKEGPSILRIQQVVRGDSAAYFCASSPGQLGSSYNEQFFGPGTRLTVL.

V is TRBV29-1 and J is TRBJ2-5; 16 nucleotides align to TRBD2. Trimming cost V 6 bases and J 4 bases; bases outside gene matches: 8. Germline V gene sequence: CDR1 SQVTM, CDR2 ANQGSEA. The CDR3 extends over 16 amino acids. The CDR3 nucleotides are TGCAGCGTCGGGACTAGCGGGGGGGCCGTTCGAGAGACCCAGTACTTC. Residues: CSVGTSGGAVRETQYF.

This clone was detected only a few times. The rearrangement joins TRBV7-3 to TRBJ2-7; 9 nucleotides match TRBD1. Germline trimming cut 4 bases from V and 3 bases from J; bases unmatched to any gene: 1. Looked up from germline, CDR1 is SGHTA and CDR2 is FQGTGA. The CDR3 consists of 13 residues. Here the CDR3 reads CASSSTGGYEQYF. The CDR3 DNA reads TGTGCCAGCAGCTCGACAGGGGGCTACGAGCAGTACTTC.

V gene TRBV28 combines with J gene TRBJ1-4; TRBD1 is a possible D gene (5 bases). The germline CDR1 and CDR2 sequences are MDHEN and SYDVKM. V was shortened by 8 bases and J by 2 bases, with 9 bases between the two germline ends. There are 13 residues in the CDR3. The DNA for the CDR3 is TGTGCCAGCTCCCAGGGTACTAATGAAAAACTGTTTTTT. It translates to CASSQGTNEKLFF.

This chain connects TRBV7-9 to TRBJ1-1; no firm D call. Trimming left V 1 base short and J 1 base short, with 10 bases between. Germline loops: CDR1 SEHNR, CDR2 FQNEAQ (reference sequence). The CDR3 runs to 15 residues. In DNA, the CDR3 is TGTGCCAGCAGCTTAGAGCCGTTTCGGAACACTGAAGCTTTCTTT. Its protein product is CASSLEPFRNTEAFF.

J is TRBJ2-5 and V is TRBV7-9; 10 bases fit TRBD1. Looked up from germline, CDR1 is SEHNR and CDR2 is FQNEAQ (reference sequence). The CDR3 consists of 14 residues. The trim removed 4 bases at V and 5 bases at J, leaving 4 bases unmatched. The CDR3 is CASSSRTGGETQYF. Here the CDR3 DNA reads TGTGCCAGCAGCTCTCGGACAGGGGGGGAGACCCAGTACTTC.

The chain recombines TRBV5-1 with TRBJ2-1; 7 positions agree with TRBD2. This CDR3 has 12 residues. With V trimmed by 6 bases and J by 8 bases, 5 bases remained unmatched. Per germline, CDR1 SGHRS and CDR2 YFSETQ. This CDR3 reads CASNRGRDEQFF. In DNA form, the CDR3 reads TGCGCCAGCAATCGGGGGAGGGATGAGCAGTTCTTC.

This rearrangement joins TRBV5-1 to TRBJ2-1, with TRBD2 matching over 10 bases. Trimming at V came to 4 bases and at J to 5 bases, leaving 6 bases not matched to a gene. There are 15 residues in the CDR3. The germline V gene encodes CDR1 SGHRS and CDR2 YFSETQ. The CDR3 region is CASSLLAGVDNEQFF. Written as DNA, the CDR3 is TGCGCCAGCAGCCTTCTAGCGGGGGTTGACAATGAGCAGTTCTTC.

This chain joins TRBV3-1 (or the pseudogene TRBV3-2) and TRBJ2-5; 7 nucleotides line up with TRBD1. The CDR3 extends over 15 amino acids. Germline V gene sequence: CDR1 LGHDT, CDR2 YNNKEL (reference sequence). The V gene end was trimmed by 4 bases and the J gene end by 5 bases; junction bases not matched to a gene: 10. Here the CDR3 DNA reads TGTGCCAGCAGCCGAACAGGGGTACCAGGCGAGACCCAGTACTTC. This encodes CASSRTGVPGETQYF.

The CDR3 coding sequence is TGTGCCAGCAGCCCACTCTACGAGCAGTACTTC. Amino acid sequence: CASSPLYEQYF. This chain uses TRBV6-5 with TRBJ2-7; D is unresolved. V lost 6 bases, J lost 3 bases, and 6 bases lay in between. CDR1 MNHEY and CDR2 SVGAGI come from the germline V gene. The CDR3 length is 11 residues.

The gene calls are TRBV5-6 and TRBJ1-6; TRBD1 matches 11 bases. Germline CDR1 SGHDT, CDR2 YYEEEE. CDR3 length equals 17 residues. Unmatched junction bases numbered 10, after V lost 1 base and J lost 10 bases. This chain's CDR3 is CASSLPTGQGAESPLHF. In DNA form, the CDR3 reads TGTGCCAGCAGCTTGCCCACTGGACAGGGGGCGGAATCACCCCTCCACTTT.

This CDR3 reads CASSWAGVAGGDTQYF. Here the CDR3 DNA reads TGTGCCAGCAGCTGGGCCGGGGTAGCGGGTGGAGATACGCAGTATTTT. J is TRBJ2-3 and V is TRBV13; 7 nucleotides agree with TRBD2. V trimming: 4 bases; J trimming: 5 bases; junction bases outside the gene matches: 12. In germline, CDR1 is PRHDT, CDR2 FYEKMQ (reference sequence). The CDR3 totals 16 residues.

The chain uses TRBV5-4 and TRBJ2-2, with TRBD2 matching over 8 bases. The germline V gene encodes CDR1 SGHNT and CDR2 YYREEE (reference sequence). V dropped 5 bases and J dropped 5; count of bases not matched to a gene: 8. The length of the CDR3 is 15 residues. The CDR3 sequence: CASSSERGYTGELFF. The CDR3, as DNA: TGTGCCAGCAGTTCCGAGCGGGGGTATACCGGGGAGCTGTTTTTT. The complete variable domain, with remaining parts taken from reference TRBV5-4 and TRBJ2-2, reads ETGVTQSPTHLIKTRGQQVTLRCSSQSGHNTVSWYQQALGQGPQFIFQYYREEENGRGNFPPRFSGLQFPNYSSELNVNALELDDSALYLCASSSERGYTGELFFGEGSRLTVL.

The chain has TRBV7-9 and TRBJ2-7; 8 bases fit TRBD1. Germline V gives CDR1 SEHNR, CDR2 FQNEAQ (reference sequence). CDR3 length: 14 amino acids. After removal of 11 bases from V and 12 bases from J, the junction contained 21 bases not matched to a gene. The CDR3, as DNA: TGTGCCCTACTCTTTCTTGGACAGGGTTTGATCCCGTACTTC. It yields the protein CALLFLGQGLIPYF.

This clone was detected once. J is TRBJ2-7 and V is TRBV3-1 (or the pseudogene TRBV3-2), with a tentative D call TRBD1 (5 bases). CDR1 and CDR2 from the germline V gene are LGHDT and YNNKEL (reference sequence). V shed 1 base and J shed 2 bases, with 6 bases lying between them. CDR3 size: 13 residues. CDR3 residues: CASSQGQTYEQYF. The DNA for the CDR3 is TGTGCCAGCAGCCAAGGACAGACCTACGAGCAGTACTTC.

V is TRBV3-1 (or the pseudogene TRBV3-2) and J is TRBJ1-2; the D is unclear. Trimming shortened V by 4 bases and J by 8 bases, and 14 bases separated the two germline ends. Germline loops: CDR1 LGHDT, CDR2 YNNKEL (reference sequence). This CDR3 contains 13 residues. The CDR3 bases are TGTGCCAGCAGCCCCTATTCTGGGAGCGGCTACACCTTC. Protein sequence: CASSPYSGSGYTF.

This chain links TRBV28 with TRBJ1-1; tentative D call: TRBD1 (5 bases). V was clipped by 3 bases and J by 7 bases, with 24 bases between them. CDR3 length: 17 amino acids. The germline V gene encodes CDR1 MDHEN and CDR2 SYDVKM. CDR3 sequence reads: CASSLGWRRGRNLEAFF. The CDR3 DNA reads as TGTGCCAGCAGTTTGGGGTGGCGGCGGGGCAGGAACCTTGAAGCTTTCTTT.

This chain links TRBV11-2 with TRBJ1-3; 7 bases fit TRBD1. V dropped 3 bases and J dropped 0; count of bases not matched to a gene: 11. Germline CDR1 is SGHAT and CDR2 is FQNNGV. The CDR3 covers 18 residues. CDR3 region: CASSLTGFISSSGNTIYF. The CDR3 nucleotides are TGTGCCAGCAGCTTGACAGGGTTTATCTCCAGCTCTGGAAACACCATATATTTT. Looking up the rest from reference TRBV11-2 and TRBJ1-3 gives the full variable domain: EAGVAQSPRYKIIEKRQSVAFWCNPISGHATLYWYQQILGQGPKLLIQFQNNGVVDDSQLPKDRFSAERLKGVDSTLKIQPAKLEDSAVYLCASSLTGFISSSGNTIYFGEGSWLTVV.